This T cell receptor (beta chain) was documented in a study of lymphopenia after photon versus proton radiotherapy. Study-level results: After the lymphocyte nadir, photon-treated repertoires showed oligoclonal expansion, especially of CD8+ Temra cells. In patients who died, overall survival fell as post-nadir TCR diversity dropped more. Relative stability marked proton patients; photon patients lost diversity and naive cells.

The CDR3 is 13 residues long. The V end lost 8 bases, the J end lost 4 bases, and 14 bases lay between the germline ends. CDR1 is MDHEN, CDR2 SYDVKM, per germline. Assay: immunoSEQ multiplex PCR; the TCRdb copy retains only in-frame clones and omits some. The data show 25,000 to 30,000 clones, around four fifths seen once. Turning to this clone: Antigen specificity is unknown.

Sequenced here: peripheral blood, sampled from a patient treated with photon-based radiotherapy. The chain combines TRBV28 with TRBJ1-2; a possible D gene is TRBD1 (5 bases). The sequence came from a woman aged 45-65 years with pancreatic cancer. Here the CDR3 DNA reads TGTGCCAGCTCTCCCCGGACACCCTATGGCTACACCTTC. As protein: CASSPRTPYGYTF.